This TCR beta chain was retrieved from a study of T cell responses to AZD1222 COVID-19 vaccine. Regarding the study as a whole: Reports say nearly half of spike-specific TCRs go after unmutated variant regions. Clonal diversity was possibly underestimated; the donors were predominantly white British and more often female.

Turning to this clone: The antigen is undetermined.

Profiled with immunoSEQ multiplex PCR; TCRdb holds only in-frame clones, not every one. The table lists around 26,000 clones, 88% of them singletons. The CDR3 is 15 amino acids. The V gene's germline CDR1 is SNHLY and CDR2 FYNNEI. The germline V and J ends were trimmed by 7 bases and 0 bases, with 14 bases remaining between them. The source of this sequence is an adult who received the AZD1222 COVID-19 vaccine. The chain is built from TRBV2 and TRBJ2-3, with D possibly called TRBD1 or TRBD2 (5 bases each). Material: peripheral blood, obtained 28 days after the second AZD1222 dose. The CDR3 is CASISRGLSTDTQYF. The CDR3 bases are TGTGCCAGCATTTCCCGGGGCCTTAGCACAGATACGCAGTATTTT.